Sequencing of this TCR beta chain was carried out in a study of radiotherapy plus CTLA-4 blockade in lung cancer. Study-level information: Objective response was observed in more than 15% of patients, and disease control in 31%. The study, taken as a whole, reports: Blood-borne expansion of tumor-derived TCR clones followed radiotherapy plus ipilimumab.

This CDR3 is built from 13 residues. The germline V and J ends were trimmed by 7 bases and 5 bases, with 9 bases remaining between them. Germline V CDR1 and CDR2: SNHLY, FYNNEI. In regard to this clone: The antigen remains unidentified.

Only in-frame clones appear in the TCRdb table, and some are missing; sequencing was by immunoSEQ multiplex PCR. This table holds tens of thousands of clones, under 80% found once. Treatment of patients with chemo-refractory metastatic non-small-cell lung cancer consisted of focal radiation plus CTLA-4 blockade with ipilimumab. Sequencing used peripheral blood, obtained from a patient treated with radiotherapy plus ipilimumab. The gene calls are TRBV2 and TRBJ2-6, with D unresolved. The source of this sequence is a human donor with non-small cell lung cancer who had a complete response to radiotherapy plus ipilimumab. CDR3 residues: CASTDYWANVLTF. DNA of the CDR3: TGTGCCAGCACCGATTACTGGGCCAACGTCCTGACTTTC.